This TCR beta chain was captured in a study of monozygotic twins with inflammatory bowel disease. TCRdb re-called the 5' RACE reads and shows each CDR3 protein once, DNA omitted. This sample's table reports some 150,000 distinct CDR3 sequences. An approximately 2.5 ml blood sample was drawn per donor. The authors isolated total RNA from whole blood without sorting T cells. This CDR3 spans 14 amino acids. Germline V gene data show CDR1 as SEHNR and CDR2 as FQNEAQ (reference sequence). With regard to this clonotype: Its matching antigen is unknown.

General study findings and limits: Results did not support any single strong IBD-associated signal or clonotype. Patient repertoires may carry noise from differing immunosuppressive treatments.

Sequenced: blood. The clonotype originates from a human donor with ulcerative colitis or Crohn's disease, or a healthy co-twin of an affected twin (not recorded which). The rearrangement uses TRBV7-9 and TRBJ2-5. CDR3 region: CAGTSSEGRETQYF.